The present T cell receptor (beta chain) was sequenced within a study of T cells in Graves' hyperthyroidism and ophthalmopathy. For this clonotype: One end of the junction is discordant with germline, which a read error may explain.

RNA transcripts yielded amplified TCR beta CDR3 regions. Carried out on the TCR CDR3, a first-round RT-PCR used the HTBI primer set. MiXCR, run by TCRdb on the multiplex PCR reads, gives a single entry per CDR3 protein. Among roughly 500,000 distinct CDR3 sequences, about half were seen once, and the ten largest hold 15% to 20%. Germline CDR1 and CDR2: SGHVS and FNYEAQ. The CDR3 is made up of 15 amino acids. The sequenced sample consisted of peripheral blood or thyroid tissue (not recorded which). The clonotype originates from an adult woman with Graves' disease, either hyperthyroidism or ophthalmopathy (not recorded which). This rearrangement joins TRBV7-6 to TRBJ1-2; D is unresolved. CDR3 loop: CASSLDGFTNYDYTF. The CDR3 bases are TGTGCTAGCAGCCTCGACGGGTTCACTAACTATGACTACACCTTC.